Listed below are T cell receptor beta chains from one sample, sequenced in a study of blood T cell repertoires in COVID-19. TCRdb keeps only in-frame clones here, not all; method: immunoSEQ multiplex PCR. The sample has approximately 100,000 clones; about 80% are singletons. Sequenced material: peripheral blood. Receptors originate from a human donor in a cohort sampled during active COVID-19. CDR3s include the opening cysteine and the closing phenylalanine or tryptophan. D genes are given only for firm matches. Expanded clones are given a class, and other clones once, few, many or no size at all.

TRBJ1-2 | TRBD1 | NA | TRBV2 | TGTGCCAGCAGTGACGGGACAGGGGGCTTCTATGGCTACACCTTC | CASSDGTGGFYGYTF
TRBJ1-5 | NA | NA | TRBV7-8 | TGTGCCAGCAGCTTACTCCAGGGGACCTCCAATCAGCCCCAGCATTTT | CASSLLQGTSNQPQHF
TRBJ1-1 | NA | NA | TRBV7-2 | TGTGCCAGCAATAACCCCGGGGACACTGAAGCTTTCTTT | CASNNPGDTEAFF
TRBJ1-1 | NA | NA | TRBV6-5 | TGTGCCAGCGGAAAGGACAGAATGAACACTGAAGCTTTCTTT | CASGKDRMNTEAFF
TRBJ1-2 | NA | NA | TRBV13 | TGTGCCAGCAGCACGCGCCAAAGAGGAGGCTACACCTTC | CASSTRQRGGYTF
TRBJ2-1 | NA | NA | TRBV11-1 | TGTGCCAGCAGCTTAAGTTTCGAGGGCGAGCAGTTCTTC | CASSLSFEGEQFF
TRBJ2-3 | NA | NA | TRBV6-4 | TGTGCCAGCAGTGACCATCGTAGCCTGCCGCAGTATTTT | CASSDHRSLPQYF
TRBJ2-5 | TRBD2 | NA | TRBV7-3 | TGTGCCAGCAGCTTGACACTAGCGGGGAAAGAGACCCAGTACTTC | CASSLTLAGKETQYF
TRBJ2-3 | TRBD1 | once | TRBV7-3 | TGTGCCAGCAGCGACCAACACAGGGGAGGCACAGATACGCAGTATTTT | CASSDQHRGGTDTQYF
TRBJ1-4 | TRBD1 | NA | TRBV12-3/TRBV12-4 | TGTGCCAGCAGCGGGGACAGCAATGAAAAACTGTTTTTT | CASSGDSNEKLFF
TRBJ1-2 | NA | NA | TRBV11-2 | TGTGCCAGCAGCCATTCGGGTGGCTACACCTTC | CASSHSGGYTF
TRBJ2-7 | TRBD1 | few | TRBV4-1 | TGCGCCAGCAGCCAAGGGCCGGACAGGGCTACCTACGAGCAGTACTTC | CASSQGPDRATYEQYF
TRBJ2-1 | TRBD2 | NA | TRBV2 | TGTGCCAGCAGTGTTGAGCGGGGGGCATACAATGAGCAGTTCTTC | CASSVERGAYNEQFF
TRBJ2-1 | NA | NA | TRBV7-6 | TGTGCCAGCAGCAGAAGACCGATGGGACTGCCCAACACGGAGCAGTTCTTC | CASSRRPMGLPNTEQFF
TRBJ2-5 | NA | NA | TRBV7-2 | TGTGCCAGCAGCTTAGTACGGGTCGGTGAGACCCAGTACTTC | CASSLVRVGETQYF
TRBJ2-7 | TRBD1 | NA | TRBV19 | TGTGCCAGTAGTATAGGGGGACAGGGAACCCACGAGCAGTACTTC | CASSIGGQGTHEQYF
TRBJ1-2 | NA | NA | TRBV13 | TGTGCCAGCAGCAGCGAATCAGGGTACTATGGCTACACCTTC | CASSSESGYYGYTF
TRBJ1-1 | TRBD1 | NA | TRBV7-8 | TGTGCCAGCAGAGACAGGGGCACTGAAGCTTTCTTT | CASRDRGTEAFF
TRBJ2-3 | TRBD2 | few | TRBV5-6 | TGTGCCAGCAGCTCCCCTAGCGGGGGGGCCCCAGATACGCAGTATTTT | CASSSPSGGAPDTQYF
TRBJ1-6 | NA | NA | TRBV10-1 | TGCGCCAGCAGTGTGGGAGAGAATTCACCCCTCCACTTT | CASSVGENSPLHF
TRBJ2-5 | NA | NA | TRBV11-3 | TGTGCCAGCAGCCCAGGACAGCAAGAGACCCAGTACTTC | CASSPGQQETQYF
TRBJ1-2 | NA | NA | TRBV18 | TGTGCCAGCTCACCCCCGAGTGGGGGGGCGGGAGGCTACACCTTC | CASSPPSGGAGGYTF
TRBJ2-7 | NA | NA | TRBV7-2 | TGTGCCAGCAGCTTACATGAGGGGGTACCCTACGAGCAGTACTTC | CASSLHEGVPYEQYF
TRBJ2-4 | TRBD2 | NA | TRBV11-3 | TGTGCCAGCAGCTTAAGGACTAGCGGGGGAAAAAACATTCAGTACTTC | CASSLRTSGGKNIQYF
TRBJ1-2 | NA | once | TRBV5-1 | TGCGCCAGCAGCTTGATTCGGGCGGGGTATGGCTACACCTTC | CASSLIRAGYGYTF
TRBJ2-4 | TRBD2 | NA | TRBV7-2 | TGTGCCAGCAGCTTAGTGGCTAGCGGGGGGGTAGCCAAAAACATTCAGTACTTC | CASSLVASGGVAKNIQYF
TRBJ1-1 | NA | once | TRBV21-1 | TGTGCCAGCAACAAAGCCATCGGGAACACTGAAGCTTTCTTT | CASNKAIGNTEAFF
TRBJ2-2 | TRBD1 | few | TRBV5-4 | TGTGCCAGCAGCAGAGACAGGGGGCCCGCCGGGGAGCTGTTTTTT | CASSRDRGPAGELFF
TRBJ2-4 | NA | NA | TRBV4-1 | TGCGCCAGCAGCCAAGACAGGGGGGAAAACATTCAGTACTTC | CASSQDRGENIQYF
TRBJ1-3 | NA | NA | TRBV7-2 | TGTGCCAGCAGCCCTACCGAAAACACCATATATTTT | CASSPTENTIYF
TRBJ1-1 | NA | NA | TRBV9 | TGTGCCAGCAGCGTAGTTAGCTTATTTAGTGGGGCGAACACTGAAGCTTTCTTT | CASSVVSLFSGANTEAFF
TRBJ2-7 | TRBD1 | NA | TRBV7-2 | TGTGCCAGCTCTGGTGCAGGACAGGGGGCTTACGAGCAGTACTTC | CASSGAGQGAYEQYF
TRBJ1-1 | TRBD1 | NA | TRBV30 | TGTGCCTGGCACCTGGGACAGGGGGCAGCTTTCTTT | CAWHLGQGAAFF
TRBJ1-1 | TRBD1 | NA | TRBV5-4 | TGTGCCAGCAGCTTGGTGACAGGGGAAGAAGCTTTCTTT | CASSLVTGEEAFF
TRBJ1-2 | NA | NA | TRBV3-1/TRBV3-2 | TGTGCCAGCAGCAAGAGCCAAGGGGGCTATGGCTACACCTTC | CASSKSQGGYGYTF
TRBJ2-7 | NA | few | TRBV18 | TGTGCCAGCTCACCGCGAGGGATGTACGAGCAGTACTTC | CASSPRGMYEQYF
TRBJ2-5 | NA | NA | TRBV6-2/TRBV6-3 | TGTGCCAGCAGTTCGCGGACGGGGAACCAAGAGACCCAGTACTTC | CASSSRTGNQETQYF
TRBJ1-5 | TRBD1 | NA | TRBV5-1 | TGCGCCAGCAGCGTACCCGGGACAGGGGTTTCCAGCAATCAGCCCCAGCATTTT | CASSVPGTGVSSNQPQHF
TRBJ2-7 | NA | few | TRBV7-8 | TGTGCCAGCACCGACACGGGACAAAGTCTCGAGCAGTACTTC | CASTDTGQSLEQYF
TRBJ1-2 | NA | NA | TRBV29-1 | TGCAGCGTCGGGAGGTACACCTTC | CSVGRYTF
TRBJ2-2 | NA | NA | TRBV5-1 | TGCGCCAGCAGCTTGGCCAGGGGAGGGACCGGGGAGCTGTTTTTT | CASSLARGGTGELFF
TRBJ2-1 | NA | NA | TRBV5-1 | TGCGCCAGCAGCTTGCCTTACAATGAGCAGTTCTTC | CASSLPYNEQFF
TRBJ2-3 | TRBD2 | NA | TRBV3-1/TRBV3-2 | TGTGCCAGCAGCCCCCTCAGCGGGGTAACAGATACGCAGTATTTT | CASSPLSGVTDTQYF
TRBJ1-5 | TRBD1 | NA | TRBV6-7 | TGTGCCAGCAGTCTCGGTCAAGGCTTCAGACAGGGGAGGAATCAGCCCCAGCATTTT | CASSLGQGFRQGRNQPQHF
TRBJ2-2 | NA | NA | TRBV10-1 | TGCGCCAGCAGTGAGCCCGGGGTGATCGGGGAGCTGTTTTTT | CASSEPGVIGELFF
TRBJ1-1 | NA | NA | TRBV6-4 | TGTGCCAGCAGTGACGTGCCTTTCGGGACTGAAGCTTTCTTT | CASSDVPFGTEAFF
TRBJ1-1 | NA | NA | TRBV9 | TGTGCCAGCAGTTCCAGACAGAACACTGAAGCTTTCTTT | CASSSRQNTEAFF
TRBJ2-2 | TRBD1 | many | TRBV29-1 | TGCAGCGGGGGGACAGCTGGCACCGGGGAGCTGTTTTTT | CSGGTAGTGELFF
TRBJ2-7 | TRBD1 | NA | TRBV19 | TGTGCCAGTAGTCCTCGACAGGGTTCCTACGAGCAGTACTTC | CASSPRQGSYEQYF
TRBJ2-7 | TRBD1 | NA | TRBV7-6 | TGTGCCAGCAGCCGGTCCGGGACAGGGAGCTACGAGCAGTACTTC | CASSRSGTGSYEQYF
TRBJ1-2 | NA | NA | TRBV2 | TGTGCCAGCAGTGGTCGAGCCCATGGCTACACCTTC | CASSGRAHGYTF
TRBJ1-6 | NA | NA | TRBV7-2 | TGTGCCAGCAGCTTATCCAGGGTGTATAATTCACCCCTCCACTTT | CASSLSRVYNSPLHF
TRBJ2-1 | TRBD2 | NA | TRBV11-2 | TGTGCCAGCAGCTTAGGTCTAGCGGACATCAATGAGCAGTTCTTC | CASSLGLADINEQFF
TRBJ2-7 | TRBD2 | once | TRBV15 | TGTGCCACCAGCAGAGATCGGAGTAGCGGGGGGTACGGGCAGTACTTC | CATSRDRSSGGYGQYF
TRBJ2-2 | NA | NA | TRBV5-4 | TGTGCCAGCAGCTTACGGGATACCGGGGAGCTGTTTTTT | CASSLRDTGELFF
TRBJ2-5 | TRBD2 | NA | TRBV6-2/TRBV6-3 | TGTGCCAGCAGTTACTCGATAAGCGGGGGTTTGCAAGAGACCCAGTACTTC | CASSYSISGGLQETQYF